Following are 25 T cell receptor beta chains from one sample sequenced in a study of long-term antiretroviral therapy in people with HIV. Investigators performed immunoSEQ version v3.0 at survey level. The assay was immunoSEQ multiplex PCR, and TCRdb's table has in-frame clones only and misses some. The sample has over 25,000 clones; approximately 78% are singletons. The sequenced sample was unsorted PBMCs, obtained 3 years after starting antiretroviral therapy. Receptor source: a man aged 40-50 years with HIV.

The chain combines TRBV21-1 with TRBJ2-5; the table calls TRBD2, which could not be checked here. TRBV21-1 is tagged as a pseudogene. The length of the CDR3 is 16 residues. As DNA, the CDR3 is TGTGCCAGCAGCAAAGCTTCCGGGTTTACCGAAGAGACCCAGTACTTC. Translating gives CASSKASGFTEETQYF.

The rearrangement joins TRBV2 to TRBJ2-7, with D uncertain. This CDR3 region has 13 residues. The ends were cut back, 6 bases at V and 0 bases at J, with 9 bases in the middle. Germline lookup yields CDR1 SNHLY and CDR2 FYNNEI. The CDR3 nucleotides read TGTGCCAGCAGGGTCCAGCTCTCCTACGAGCAGTACTTC. Translating it yields CASRVQLSYEQYF.

The chain couples TRBV5-1 to TRBJ1-5; weak D call: TRBD1 (6 bases). CDR3 length: 15 amino acids. Trimming stripped 4 bases from V and 2 bases from J, with 13 bases between. The germline CDR1 and CDR2 sequences are SGHRS and YFSETQ. CDR3 sequence (DNA): TGCGCCAGCAGCCTAGGACAGTCCCGCAATCAGCCCCAGCATTTT. This sequence encodes CASSLGQSRNQPQHF.

This chain uses TRBV23-1 with TRBJ2-4, with 11 positions matching TRBD1. TRBV23-1 is sorted into the ORF group, with uncertain function. This CDR3 spans 22 amino acids. The J segment lost 1 base and the V segment lost 4 bases, leaving 21 bases of the junction unmatched. CDR3 DNA sequence: TGCGCCAGCAGTCTACTACAGGGAGCCGGGACAGGGGGGATCGGGGCCAAAAACATTCAGTACTTC. Its translation: CASSLLQGAGTGGIGAKNIQYF.

The V and J genes are TRBV14 and TRBJ1-2; 9 bases line up with TRBD1. CDR1 is SGHDN and CDR2 is FVKESK in the germline V gene. The CDR3 runs to 16 residues. Trimming took 1 base from V and 4 from J; bases not matched to a gene: 7. The CDR3 coding sequence is TGTGCCAGCAGCCAAGGGGGGACAGGGTTATTCTATGGCTACACCTTC. Translated: CASSQGGTGLFYGYTF.

The chain carries TRBV4-3 and TRBJ2-1, with 10 bases that match TRBD2. There are 16 residues in the CDR3. V dropped 0 bases and J dropped 8; count of bases not matched to a gene: 7. Looked up from germline, CDR1 is LGHNA and CDR2 is YSLEER. The CDR3: CASSQELASGSDEQFF. The CDR3 coding sequence is TGCGCCAGCAGCCAAGAACTGGCTAGCGGGAGCGATGAGCAGTTCTTC.

This clone was counted a few times. This rearrangement joins TRBV19 to TRBJ1-1, with TRBD1 matching over 8 bases. Germline CDR1 is LNHDA and CDR2 is SQIVND (reference sequence). The CDR3 loop spans 14 amino acids. The V and J ends lost 8 bases and 6 bases, in that order; junction bases with no gene match: 11. The CDR3 region has the DNA TGTGCCAGTTCCCCGACAGGGGTGAGGCCTGAAGCTTTCTTT. This gives the protein CASSPTGVRPEAFF.

The chain uses TRBV18 and TRBJ2-5; TRBD2 matches at 11 bases. Germline CDR1 is KGHSH and CDR2 is LQKENI. The CDR3 spans 15 residues. V shed 1 base, J shed 5 bases, and the junction held 3 bases outside the gene matches. In DNA, the CDR3 is TGTGCCAGCTCACCACTAGCGGGGGGGCGTGAGACCCAGTACTTC. The encoded protein is CASSPLAGGRETQYF. Variable domain in full (rest from reference TRBV18 and TRBJ2-5): NAGVMQNPRHLVRRRGQEARLRCSPMKGHSHVYWYRQLPEEGLKFMVYLQKENIIDESGMPKERFSAEFPKEGPSILRIQQVVRGDSAAYFCASSPLAGGRETQYFGPGTRLLVL.

The V gene is TRBV20-1, the J gene TRBJ1-1; D gene ambiguous. Trimming took 4 bases from V and 10 from J, leaving 13 bases between them. CDR3 length equals 11 residues. Germline lookup yields CDR1 DFQATT and CDR2 SNEGSKA (reference sequence). The CDR3 DNA is TGCAGTGCTAAGATGGGTGAGAGAGCTTTCTTT. It specifies CSAKMGERAFF.

This clone has a single count. The chain recombines TRBV28 with TRBJ1-2, with D unclear. V was trimmed by 11 bases and J by 6 bases, leaving 19 bases between them. Germline V gene sequence: CDR1 MDHEN, CDR2 SYDVKM. CDR3 length: 13 residues. The CDR3 spells CAAVSDSINGYTF. The CDR3 DNA follows: TGTGCCGCGGTCAGCGATTCGATTAATGGCTACACCTTC.

The gene calls are TRBV28 and TRBJ1-4, with 8 bases aligning to TRBD1. Germline CDR1 is MDHEN and CDR2 is SYDVKM. The CDR3 runs 14 residues. With V trimmed by 7 bases and J by 7 bases, 8 bases remained unmatched. CDR3 sequence: CASKPGGAVEKLFF. Here the CDR3 DNA reads TGTGCCAGCAAACCAGGGGGCGCTGTTGAAAAACTGTTTTTT.

The rearrangement uses TRBV7-3 and TRBJ1-2; D is uncertain. This CDR3 has 16 residues. The germline CDR1 and CDR2 sequences are SGHTA and FQGTGA. V gave up 5 bases and J gave up 2 bases, with 18 bases separating them. The CDR3 sequence is CASSPDPSPSNYGYTF. In DNA, the CDR3 is TGTGCCAGCAGCCCAGATCCCTCACCGTCGAACTATGGCTACACCTTC.

This clone was observed a handful of times. The J gene is TRBJ1-1, the V gene TRBV9, with D unclear. The CDR3 has 13 amino acids. CDR1 is SGDLS and CDR2 is YYNGEE in the germline V gene. Between the trimmed V and J ends, which lost 0 bases and 0 bases, there was a span of 3 bases. CDR3: CASSVALNTEAFF. For the CDR3, the DNA is TGTGCCAGCAGCGTAGCTCTGAACACTGAAGCTTTCTTT.

The J gene is TRBJ2-3, the V gene TRBV7-9; a weak D match, TRBD1 (5 bases). Per germline, CDR1 SEHNR and CDR2 FQNEAQ (reference sequence). This CDR3 is 15 amino acids long. V was cut by 0 bases and J by 6 bases, with 13 bases left in between. The CDR3 DNA reads as TGTGCCAGCAGCTTAGCGGGGCTAGTCACCGATACGCAGTATTTT. Its protein product is CASSLAGLVTDTQYF.

The chain is built from TRBV6-1 and TRBJ2-7; tentatively, D is TRBD1 or TRBD2 (5 bases each). The germline V and J ends were trimmed by 5 bases and 4 bases, with 18 bases remaining between them. The CDR3 has 15 amino acids. Germline loops: CDR1 MNHNS, CDR2 SASEGT. In DNA, the CDR3 is TGTGCCAGCAGTCCGGGACCGACGCTCGGATACGAGCAGTACTTC. It translates to CASSPGPTLGYEQYF.

The chain couples TRBV29-1 to TRBJ2-5; tentatively, D is TRBD1 (5 bases). Germline values: CDR1 SQVTM, CDR2 ANQGSEA. CDR3 length: 12 residues. The ends were cut back, 6 bases at V and 5 bases at J, with 13 bases in the middle. CDR3 amino acids: CSVQQVAETQYF. CDR3 DNA sequence: TGCAGCGTGCAACAGGTCGCTGAGACCCAGTACTTC.

The rearrangement joins TRBV5-1 to TRBJ2-3; tentatively, D is TRBD1 (6 bases). The CDR3 extends over 16 amino acids. Germline V lookup: CDR1 SGHRS, CDR2 YFSETQ. Between the trimmed V and J ends, which lost 4 bases and 2 bases, there was a span of 17 bases. As DNA, the CDR3 is TGCGCCAGCAGCCGTACAGGGTCCCTACACACAGATACGCAGTATTTT. The encoded protein is CASSRTGSLHTDTQYF.

The chain links TRBV18 to TRBJ2-5; D not certain. The germline gives CDR1 KGHSH, CDR2 LQKENI. The CDR3 has 11 residues. Trimming removed 5 bases at V and 0 bases at J, with 1 base between. The CDR3 spells CASSDQETQYF. The CDR3 DNA follows: TGTGCCAGCTCAGACCAAGAGACCCAGTACTTC.

The chain carries TRBV4-1 and TRBJ2-7; no definite D call. The CDR3 runs 14 residues. Deletions cut 1 base from V and 4 bases from J, with 11 bases between. Germline CDR1 and CDR2: MGHRA and YSYEKL. As DNA, the CDR3 is TGCGCCAGCAGCCAAGTGCAGAGCCAGTACGAGCAGTACTTC. Its protein product is CASSQVQSQYEQYF.

The chain is built from TRBV7-9 and TRBJ2-3; no reliable D call. The CDR3 totals 15 residues. V was trimmed by 2 bases and J by 3 bases, leaving 12 bases between them. The germline gives CDR1 SEHNR, CDR2 FQNEAQ (reference sequence). DNA of the CDR3: TGTGCCAGCAGCTTACCCGAAGTTGGGACAGATACGCAGTATTTT. Its protein product is CASSLPEVGTDTQYF.

The chain couples TRBV18 to TRBJ1-4; D is unresolved. The CDR3 spans 17 residues. Germline assignment: CDR1 KGHSH and CDR2 LQKENI. Deletions cut 4 bases from V and 5 bases from J, with 20 bases between. The CDR3 loop reads CASSLLTPGQRNEKLFF. The CDR3 nucleotides read TGTGCCAGCTCACTATTAACTCCGGGTCAGAGAAATGAAAAACTGTTTTTT.

This clone has a handful of counts. This chain uses TRBV7-3 with TRBJ1-1; no firm D call. Germline V gene sequence: CDR1 SGHTA, CDR2 FQGTGA. This CDR3 has 13 residues. The V end lost 2 bases, the J end lost 5 bases, and 9 bases lay between the germline ends. The CDR3 DNA reads as TGTGCCAGCAGCTTAGGACTCTTGACTGAAGCTTTCTTT. Its protein is CASSLGLLTEAFF.

This CDR3 is CASTRDRANTGELFF. In DNA form, the CDR3 reads TGTGCCAGCACACGAGACAGGGCGAACACCGGGGAGCTGTTTTTT. The chain uses TRBV7-2 and TRBJ2-2, with 7 nucleotides matching TRBD1. The CDR3 consists of 15 residues. V shed 7 bases and J 0 bases; nucleotides not matched to a gene: 5. CDR1 is SGHTA and CDR2 is FQGNSA in the germline V gene.

The V call is TRBV5-1, the J call TRBJ1-1; D remains ambiguous. The CDR3 spans 14 residues. Trimming took 1 base from V and 2 from J, leaving 9 bases between them. Germline assignment: CDR1 SGHRS and CDR2 YFSETQ. The CDR3 DNA reads as TGCGCCAGCAGCTTGCGTTCGACAAACACTGAAGCTTTCTTT. It translates to CASSLRSTNTEAFF.

The J gene is TRBJ2-7, the V gene TRBV5-1, with D perhaps matching TRBD1 (5 bases). Germline CDR1 reads SGHRS; CDR2 reads YFSETQ. Trimming took off 3 bases at V and 1 base at J, with 14 bases between the two ends. The CDR3 contains 15 residues. This CDR3 is CASSSDPTGSYEQYF. CDR3 in DNA: TGCGCCAGCAGCTCAGACCCTACAGGATCCTACGAGCAGTACTTC.